This T cell receptor (beta chain) was obtained from a study of blood T cell repertoires in COVID-19. About the study: Acute and convalescent COVID-19 samples came from the United States, Italy and Spain. PBMCs, B-cell-depleted T cells, or T cells provided the cDNA or gDNA that made up the material.

Trimming cost V 6 bases and J 5 bases; bases outside gene matches: 8. This CDR3 is 14 amino acids long. Germline V gives CDR1 MNHEY, CDR2 SVGAGI. Authors' processing steps: From reference gene primer amplification, estimates of nucleated cell counts were derived. Assay: immunoSEQ multiplex PCR; the TCRdb copy retains only in-frame clones and omits some. V, J and clone size are those of that table, while D and trimming were read from the DNA. Of about 180,000 clones listed, approximately 90% are singletons. This clonotype was sampled from a woman aged 25 to 39 with acute or convalescent COVID-19. Sequencing input: peripheral blood. The chain joins TRBV6-5 to TRBJ1-1, with 8 bases aligning to TRBD1. This chain's CDR3 is CASRIDRGRTEAFF. In DNA form, the CDR3 reads TGTGCCAGCAGAATCGACAGGGGCAGGACTGAAGCTTTCTTT.